These 28 T cell receptor beta chains were all obtained from the same sample, sequenced in a study of naive and memory T cell subsets. General study findings and limits: Especially in CD8 cells, naive repertoires contained a few larger clonotypes, possibly CD45RA-re-expressing memory cells.

Their cognate antigens are unknown. Two oligonucleotides, mixed equimolar, formed the beta constant-region primer covering TRBC1 and TRBC2. The ligated cDNA underwent four PCR rounds using SP2 and nested alpha and beta constant-region primers. TCRdb independently ran MiXCR on the UMI-ligation and nested PCR reads; one entry per CDR3 protein. The top ten hold around 0.11% of the sample, which has 150,000 or so distinct CDR3 sequences, about 20% seen once. Sequenced material: naive CD4+ T cells from blood. The receptor source for this set is a human donor in good health.

This clonotype occurred a few times. The chain has TRBV12-3 or TRBV12-4 and TRBJ2-3, with D uncertain. This CDR3 has 12 amino acids. V dropped 5 bases and J dropped 3 bases, with 6 bases sitting between them. CDR3 bases: TGTGCCAGCAGTAAGCGAACAGATACGCAGTATTTT. Translating gives CASSKRTDTQYF.

The chain uses TRBV12-3 or TRBV12-4 and TRBJ2-2, with 9 bases fitting TRBD1. The junction had 4 bases not matched to a gene; V was cut back by 5 bases and J by 6 bases. The CDR3 sequence is 14 residues long. CDR3 sequence: CASSPNRGPGELFF. Written as DNA, the CDR3 is TGTGCCAGCAGTCCAAACAGGGGGCCCGGGGAGCTGTTTTTT.

This clonotype showed up just a few times. This chain links TRBV4-1 with TRBJ1-1; 8 bases align to TRBD1. Per germline, CDR1 MGHRA and CDR2 YSYEKL. The CDR3 has 16 amino acids. Losses at the gene ends were 3 bases for V and 5 bases for J; bases not matched to a gene: 11. In nucleotides, the CDR3 is TGCGCCAGCAGCCAGAGACAGGGGCGGACGGAGACTGAAGCTTTCTTT. Residues: CASSQRQGRTETEAFF.

V and J are TRBV28 and TRBJ1-5; D not certain. Germline V gene data show CDR1 as MDHEN and CDR2 as SYDVKM. Trimming pared 10 bases from V and 5 bases from J, leaving 6 bases between. This CDR3 contains 10 residues. The CDR3 DNA sequence: TGTGCCACCGGTCATCAGCCCCAGCATTTT. As protein: CATGHQPQHF. Variable domain in full (rest from reference TRBV28 and TRBJ1-5): DVKVTQSSRYLVKRTGEKVFLECVQDMDHENMFWYRQDPGLGLRLIYFSYDVKMKEKGDIPEGYSVSREKKERFSLILESASTNQTSMYLCATGHQPQHFGDGTRLSIL.

A single count supports this clonotype. The V gene is TRBV10-3, the J gene TRBJ2-6, with a possible D match to TRBD1 (5 bases). The CDR3 consists of 15 residues. Germline V gives CDR1 ENHRY, CDR2 SYGVKD. V lost 2 bases and J lost 4, with 9 bases in between. This CDR3 is CAISEQGAGANVLTF. The CDR3 DNA is TGTGCCATCAGTGAGCAAGGGGCCGGGGCCAACGTCCTGACTTTC.

This clonotype was seen a few times. The chain has TRBV25-1 and TRBJ1-2; 8 bases align to TRBD1. V was clipped by 6 bases and J by 6 bases; unmatched bases: 9. CDR1 and CDR2 (germline): MGHDK, SYGVNS. This CDR3 contains 14 residues. The CDR3 reads CASSGTGTIHGYTF. The CDR3 DNA reads as TGTGCCAGCAGCGGGACAGGAACAATTCATGGCTACACCTTC.

This clonotype was counted only a few times. The chain combines TRBV28 with TRBJ2-7; 11 bases fit TRBD2. After removal of 4 bases from V and 4 bases from J, the junction contained 6 bases not matched to a gene. This CDR3 is 15 amino acids long. CDR1 is MDHEN, CDR2 SYDVKM, per germline. The DNA for the CDR3 is TGTGCCAGCAGTTCCGTAGCGGGAGGGGTGTACGAGCAGTACTTC. Protein product: CASSSVAGGVYEQYF.

This clonotype was seen a few times. This chain uses TRBV18 with TRBJ2-6, with TRBD1 as a possible D gene (5 bases). This CDR3 is 15 amino acids long. Germline V lookup: CDR1 KGHSH, CDR2 LQKENI. V shed 6 bases and J shed 0 bases, with 9 bases lying between them. The CDR3, as DNA: TGTGCCAGCTCGCGCAGGGTCTCTGGGGCCAACGTCCTGACTTTC. Its translation is CASSRRVSGANVLTF.

This clonotype was observed many times. This chain uses TRBV28 with TRBJ1-2, with 7 bases aligning to TRBD1. V was clipped by 11 bases and J by 4 bases; unmatched bases: 4. The CDR3 runs 11 residues. The germline V gene encodes CDR1 MDHEN and CDR2 SYDVKM. The CDR3 is CAAGTVYGYTF. The CDR3 region has the DNA TGTGCCGCCGGGACAGTCTATGGCTACACCTTC.

This chain joins TRBV6-1 and TRBJ2-5; D ambiguous. The germline V gene encodes CDR1 MNHNS and CDR2 SASEGT. Deletions cut 6 bases from V and 5 bases from J, with 10 bases between. The CDR3 spans 12 residues. DNA of the CDR3: TGTGCCAGCAGCCAAGACGTGGAGACCCAGTACTTC. Its protein is CASSQDVETQYF.

Only a few counts were recorded for this clonotype. The rearrangement joins TRBV7-2 to TRBJ2-1; D may be TRBD1 (6 bases). Germline lookup yields CDR1 SGHTA and CDR2 FQGNSA. The CDR3 has 14 residues. V shed 2 bases and J shed 8 bases, with 13 bases lying between them. CDR3 sequence (DNA): TGTGCCAGCAGCTTATTGGACAGCCTGGATGAGCAGTTCTTC. This encodes CASSLLDSLDEQFF.

This sequence joins TRBV6-1 and TRBJ2-7; 7 bases are shared with TRBD1. V gave up 5 bases and J gave up 6 bases; unmatched junction bases: 7. The CDR3 runs to 13 residues. The germline CDR1 and CDR2 sequences are MNHNS and SASEGT. CDR3 amino acids: CASSLGQEIEQYF. The DNA of the CDR3 is TGTGCCAGCAGTTTAGGACAGGAGATCGAGCAGTACTTC.

This clonotype was counted many times. The chain joins TRBV6-6 to TRBJ2-2, with D uncertain. CDR1 and CDR2 (germline): MNHNY, SVGAGI (reference sequence). V gave up 8 bases and J gave up 4 bases, with 11 bases separating them. There are 13 residues in the CDR3. The CDR3 DNA reads TGTGCCAGCGCCTCCTCCGGCACCGGGGAGCTGTTTTTT. Translation gives CASASSGTGELFF.

This clonotype was counted many times. The chain uses TRBV20-1 and TRBJ2-1; D might be TRBD2 (5 bases). The germline V and J ends were trimmed by 3 bases and 2 bases, with 14 bases remaining between them. Per germline, CDR1 DFQATT and CDR2 SNEGSKA (reference sequence). This CDR3 is 15 amino acids long. The DNA of the CDR3 is TGCAGTGCTAGTAGCAAGCGGCAGGCCTACAATGAGCAGTTCTTC. Protein sequence: CSASSKRQAYNEQFF.

The table lists this clonotype with a few counts. The chain carries TRBV7-2 and TRBJ2-3; D may be TRBD1 or TRBD2 (5 bases each). The CDR3 spans 11 residues. Germline CDR1 reads SGHTA; CDR2 reads FQGNSA. Trimming removed 5 bases at V and 10 bases at J, with 10 bases between. Here the CDR3 reads CASSPLGAQYF. CDR3 nucleotides: TGTGCCAGCAGCCCCCTGGGGGCGCAGTATTTT.

This clonotype has just a few counts. The chain couples TRBV5-1 to TRBJ2-1; D remains unclear. Deletions cut 4 bases from V and 0 bases from J, with 11 bases between. The germline V gene has CDR1 SGHRS and CDR2 YFSETQ. The CDR3 contains 15 residues. CDR3 in amino acids: CASSTSTSSYNEQFF. The DNA of the CDR3 is TGCGCCAGCAGCACCTCCACGAGCTCCTACAATGAGCAGTTCTTC.

This clonotype has a handful of counts. V is TRBV18 and J is TRBJ2-3; D not resolved. This CDR3 has 13 residues. V lost 3 bases and J 4 bases, leaving 8 bases between the germline ends. Germline values: CDR1 KGHSH, CDR2 LQKENI. CDR3 DNA: TGTGCCAGCTCACCTAAGTCCCCAGATACGCAGTATTTT. It codes for CASSPKSPDTQYF.

This clonotype was detected ten times or more. This chain uses TRBV4-2 with TRBJ1-4, with D maybe TRBD1 (6 bases). V lost 3 bases and J lost 7, with 12 bases in between. The germline V gene has CDR1 LGHNA and CDR2 YNFKEQ. This CDR3 comprises 14 residues. In nucleotides, the CDR3 is TGTGCCAGCAGCCAGGCACAGGGTTTTGAAAAACTGTTTTTT. It translates to CASSQAQGFEKLFF.

This clonotype appeared a few times. This chain links TRBV11-2 with TRBJ2-2; 12 nucleotides agree with TRBD2. J lost 4 bases, V lost 8 bases, and 5 bases had no gene match. Per the germline V gene, CDR1 is SGHAT and CDR2 is FQNNGV. The CDR3 consists of 15 residues. The CDR3 coding sequence is TGTGCCAGCTCGACTAGCGGGAGCGGCACCGGGGAGCTGTTTTTT. Amino acid sequence: CASSTSGSGTGELFF.

The chain recombines TRBV12-3 or TRBV12-4 with TRBJ1-4; D gene unclear. This CDR3 is built from 19 residues. V was pared by 4 bases and J by 2 bases, with 23 bases between. CDR3 in amino acids: CASSSRRREDGATNEKLFF. The DNA for the CDR3 is TGTGCCAGCAGTTCACGAAGAAGAGAGGACGGTGCTACTAATGAAAAACTGTTTTTT.

A word on this clonotype: The junction shows a germline mismatch at one end, possibly a read error. The gene calls are TRBV7-7 and TRBJ2-2, with 7 bases fitting TRBD1. Per the germline V gene, CDR1 is SSHAT and CDR2 is FNYEAQ (reference sequence). The CDR3 is 15 residues long. CDR3 sequence (DNA): TGTGCTAGCAGCTTACAGGGGTCGGGAACCGGGGAGCTGTTTTTT. This gives the protein CASSLQGSGTGELFF.

This clonotype has a count of ten or more. The chain couples TRBV19 to TRBJ2-1; a weak D match, TRBD2 (5 bases). The V gene lost 1 base and the J gene lost 5 bases, with 12 bases spanning the gap. The CDR3 length is 15 residues. Germline loops: CDR1 LNHDA, CDR2 SQIVND (reference sequence). The CDR3 reads CASSIVLARNNEQFF. The CDR3 DNA is TGTGCCAGTAGTATAGTCCTAGCAAGAAACAATGAGCAGTTCTTC.

This clonotype has just a few counts. This chain uses TRBV5-1 with TRBJ2-1, with 8 bases matching TRBD1. The CDR3 is made up of 16 amino acids. With V trimmed by 0 bases and J by 3 bases, 5 bases remained unmatched. From germline, CDR1 is SGHRS and CDR2 YFSETQ. The CDR3 region is CASSLGGQVIYNEQFF. CDR3 DNA sequence: TGCGCCAGCAGCTTGGGGGGACAGGTTATCTACAATGAGCAGTTCTTC.

The chain uses TRBV7-2 and TRBJ2-1; perhaps TRBD2 as D (6 bases). V was clipped by 5 bases and J by 2 bases, with 16 bases between them. CDR3 length equals 16 residues. Per germline, CDR1 SGHTA and CDR2 FQGNSA. The CDR3 sequence is CASSPRRDPAYNEQFF. The CDR3 DNA follows: TGTGCCAGCAGCCCTCGGCGGGATCCCGCCTACAATGAGCAGTTCTTC.

Comment on this clonotype: The junction and the germline gene differ at one end; a read error may be behind it. The CDR3 coding sequence is TGTGCCAGCAGATTAGAACGACTAGCGGGAGTCACCGGGGAGCTGTTTTTT. Translation gives CASRLERLAGVTGELFF. The chain joins TRBV11-2 to TRBJ2-2, with 12 positions matching TRBD2. The CDR3 contains 17 residues. Germline V lookup: CDR1 SGHAT, CDR2 FQNNGV.

The chain links TRBV29-1 to TRBJ2-1; TRBD2 aligns across 10 bases. Looked up from germline, CDR1 is SQVTM and CDR2 is ANQGSEA. The CDR3 is 14 residues long. V lost 4 bases to trimming and J lost 9 bases; unmatched junction nucleotides: 9. CDR3 bases: TGCAGCGTTGTTAGGCCTAGCGGGAGTGGTGAGCAGTTCTTC. Its protein is CSVVRPSGSGEQFF.

The J gene is TRBJ1-5, the V gene TRBV19; no clear D gene. Trimming took off 4 bases at V and 6 bases at J, with 10 bases between the two ends. The CDR3 is made up of 13 amino acids. CDR1 and CDR2 from the germline V gene are LNHDA and SQIVND (reference sequence). The CDR3 region is CASSTRVSQPQHF. The CDR3 DNA reads as TGTGCCAGTAGTACCCGGGTCTCTCAGCCCCAGCATTTT.

This clonotype was observed a few times. The chain joins TRBV20-1 to TRBJ2-1; D may be TRBD2 (6 bases). The CDR3 spans 14 residues. Between the trimmed V and J ends, which lost 3 bases and 6 bases, there was a span of 15 bases. The germline V gene has CDR1 DFQATT and CDR2 SNEGSKA (reference sequence). CDR3 sequence: CSASLQTRVNEQFF. The CDR3 region has the DNA TGCAGTGCTAGCTTGCAGACTAGGGTCAATGAGCAGTTCTTC.